The T cell receptor (beta chain) under discussion was sequenced for a study of T cell responses to AZD1222 COVID-19 vaccine. Study results and limitations: Distributed over spike, vaccine-associated CD4 TCRs predominated at 160-218 and 743-854. Possibly, clonal diversity was underestimated; donors were largely white British and included more females.

Looked up from germline, CDR1 is LNHDA and CDR2 is SQIVND (reference sequence). V was clipped by 5 bases and J by 8 bases; unmatched bases: 17. The CDR3 is 16 amino acids. About this clone: What it recognizes is unknown.

Sequencing used immunoSEQ multiplex PCR; TCRdb keeps in-frame clones, though not all of them. Of under 70,000 clones listed, approximately 83% are singletons. The receptor was isolated from an adult in good health. This specimen consisted of peripheral blood, obtained on day 0 of AZD1222 vaccination. The V call is TRBV19, the J call TRBJ1-2; TRBD1 aligns across 7 bases. The CDR3 sequence is CASSVEGQDRSKGYTF. The DNA of the CDR3 is TGTGCCAGTAGTGTTGAAGGACAGGATAGATCCAAGGGCTACACCTTC.